The 21 T cell receptor beta chains listed next were all sequenced from one sample in a study of response to subunit inactivated influenza vaccine. TCRdb itself ran the RT-PCR reads through MiXCR, one entry per CDR3 protein. Of about half a million distinct CDR3 sequences listed, roughly 27% were seen once; the top ten hold around 1.8%. Here the sequenced sample was CD4+ T cells sorted from PBMCs, taken around 5 days after vaccination. The receptor source for this set is a man in his fifties who received an inactivated influenza vaccine.

This clonotype has just a few counts. The chain employs TRBV5-1 and TRBJ2-7, with unresolved D. From germline, CDR1 is SGHRS and CDR2 YFSETQ. The CDR3 length is 13 residues. V gave up 4 bases and J gave up 6 bases, with 14 bases separating them. For the CDR3, the DNA is TGCGCCAGCAGCCCCGGACCTTCACGCGAGCAGTACTTC. Translating it yields CASSPGPSREQYF.

The chain combines TRBV5-4 with TRBJ2-1, with TRBD2 as a possible D gene (5 bases). Germline CDR1 and CDR2: SGHNT and YYREEE (reference sequence). CDR3 length equals 14 residues. V was shortened by 4 bases and J by 8 bases, with 16 bases between the two germline ends. CDR3 nucleotide sequence: TGTGCCAGCAGCCCCGATCAACTAGTTTATGAGCAGTTCTTC. Translated: CASSPDQLVYEQFF.

The chain's CDR3 is CASSPTDFQETQYF. CDR3 nucleotides: TGTGCCAGCTCACCGACGGACTTCCAAGAGACCCAGTACTTC. The chain recombines TRBV18 with TRBJ2-5; D might be TRBD2 (5 bases). The CDR3 extends over 14 amino acids. Germline CDR1 reads KGHSH; CDR2 reads LQKENI. Trimming took 3 bases from V and 1 from J, leaving 9 bases between them. The full variable domain, its missing parts supplied by reference TRBV18 and TRBJ2-5, is NAGVMQNPRHLVRRRGQEARLRCSPMKGHSHVYWYRQLPEEGLKFMVYLQKENIIDESGMPKERFSAEFPKEGPSILRIQQVVRGDSAAYFCASSPTDFQETQYFGPGTRLLVL.

This clonotype has just a few counts. The rearrangement joins TRBV7-2 to TRBJ1-1; D remains unclear. The ends were cut back, 3 bases at V and 3 bases at J, with 5 bases in the middle. This CDR3 region has 12 residues. Germline V gene sequence: CDR1 SGHTA, CDR2 FQGNSA. The CDR3 sequence: CASSFRDTEAFF. The CDR3 DNA sequence: TGTGCCAGCAGCTTTAGGGACACTGAAGCTTTCTTT.

V usage is TRBV6-5 and J usage is TRBJ2-1; 9 nucleotides align to TRBD2. There are 15 residues in the CDR3. Per the germline V gene, CDR1 is MNHEY and CDR2 is SVGAGI. Losses at the gene ends were 0 bases for V and 5 bases for J; bases not matched to a gene: 2. DNA of the CDR3: TGTGCCAGCAGTTACTCGGCGGGAGGGAACAATGAGCAGTTCTTC. Its translation is CASSYSAGGNNEQFF.

A note on this clonotype: Relative to the germline gene, one junction end is altered; a read error may explain this. The chain carries TRBV29-1 and TRBJ2-5; a weak D match, TRBD2 (5 bases). The CDR3 is 13 residues long. The germline gives CDR1 SQVTM, CDR2 ANQGSEA. The CDR3 DNA reads as TGCAGAGTTGAAGTATGGGCGGGAGAGACCCAGTACTTC. This translates into CRVEVWAGETQYF. The whole variable domain, filled in from reference TRBV29-1 and TRBJ2-5, reads SAVISQKPSRDICQRGTSLTIQCQVDSQVTMMFWYRQQPGQSLTLIATANQGSEATYESGFVIDKFPISRPNLTFSTLTVSNMSPEDSSIYLCRVEVWAGETQYFGPGTRLLVL.

This clonotype was detected a few times. The rearrangement links TRBV30 to TRBJ2-7; 7 nucleotides line up with TRBD1. Germline V gene data show CDR1 as GTSNPN and CDR2 as SVGIG (reference sequence). The CDR3 sequence is 14 residues long. The V segment lost 0 bases and the J segment 3 bases; nucleotides outside the gene matches: 5. In DNA, the CDR3 is TGTGCCTGGAGTGTCTCCGCAGGGGGCTACGAGCAGTACTTC. Its protein is CAWSVSAGGYEQYF. Filled out from reference TRBV30 and TRBJ2-7, the complete variable domain reads SQTIHQWPATLVQPVGSPLSLECTVEGTSNPNLYWYRQAAGRGLQLLFYSVGIGQISSEVPQNLSASRPQDRQFILSSKKLLLSDSGFYLCAWSVSAGGYEQYFGPGTRLTVT.

This clonotype was counted a few times. This chain uses TRBV12-3 or TRBV12-4 with TRBJ1-1; D unclear. Trimming cost V 3 bases and J 1 base, with 9 bases left between them. The CDR3 spans 14 residues. The CDR3 region has the DNA TGTGCCAGCAGTTTCAGCGGCGGGAACACTGAAGCTTTCTTT. The encoded protein is CASSFSGGNTEAFF.

The chain combines TRBV10-2 with TRBJ1-5; 9 bases map to TRBD1. Germline V gene data show CDR1 as WSHSY and CDR2 as SAAADI. J lost 4 bases, V lost 3 bases, and 4 bases had no gene match. The CDR3 covers 15 residues. CDR3 sequence: CASSDPGQGNQPQHF. The CDR3 nucleotides read TGCGCCAGCAGTGACCCGGGACAGGGAAATCAGCCCCAGCATTTT.

The CDR3 loop reads CASSQDLTGGGKLFF. CDR3 nucleotide sequence: TGCGCCAGCAGCCAAGATCTTACAGGGGGCGGAAAACTGTTTTTT. The J gene is TRBJ1-4, the V gene TRBV4-3; 9 bases line up with TRBD1. CDR1 LGHNA and CDR2 YSLEER come from the germline V gene. With V trimmed by 0 bases and J by 10 bases, 6 bases remained unmatched. CDR3 length equals 15 residues.

This clonotype was found a few times. The J gene is TRBJ2-7, the V gene TRBV9; a possible D gene is TRBD2 (6 bases). The CDR3 length is 15 residues. The V gene lost 0 bases and the J gene lost 3 bases, with 13 bases spanning the gap. Germline CDR1 and CDR2: SGDLS and YYNGEE. The CDR3 region has the DNA TGTGCCAGCAGCGTAGCAGGGACTGGAAACTACGAGCAGTACTTC. As protein: CASSVAGTGNYEQYF.

This clonotype was seen a few times. The chain links TRBV4-3 to TRBJ2-7; D is possibly TRBD2 (5 bases). With 5 bases removed from V and 2 bases from J, the gap between germline ends came to 13 bases. CDR3 size: 14 residues. Germline loops: CDR1 LGHNA, CDR2 YSLEER. The CDR3 nucleotides read TGCGCCAGCAGCTCCCAAGTGGGAGCCTACGAGCAGTACTTC. It encodes CASSSQVGAYEQYF.

In this sample, this clonotype turned up a few times. The J gene is TRBJ2-1, the V gene TRBV12-3 or TRBV12-4; D gene uncertain. V dropped 3 bases and J dropped 6 bases, with 9 bases sitting between them. There are 13 residues in the CDR3. The CDR3 is CASSFQGFNEQFF. The CDR3 DNA sequence: TGTGCCAGCAGTTTCCAAGGGTTCAATGAGCAGTTCTTC.

This clonotype was observed a few times. V gene TRBV24-1 combines with J gene TRBJ1-2; 8 bases agree with TRBD1. V lost 6 bases and J lost 7; bases outside the gene matches: 9. CDR3 length equals 14 residues. From germline, CDR1 is KGHDR and CDR2 SFDVKD. CDR3 sequence reads: CATSTNRGEGGYTF. The CDR3 DNA reads TGTGCCACCAGTACCAACAGGGGGGAAGGTGGCTACACCTTC.

On this clonotype itself: A junction end diverges from the germline sequence, so it may reflect a read error. The V call is TRBV6-2 or TRBV6-3, the J call TRBJ1-2; D remains ambiguous. The CDR3 runs 16 residues. Germline CDR1 reads MNHEY; CDR2 reads SVGEGT. CDR3 amino acids: CVSSYILLGMDYGYTF. The CDR3, as DNA: TGTGTCAGCAGTTACATTTTATTAGGCATGGACTATGGCTACACCTTC.

The chain joins TRBV27 to TRBJ2-1, with TRBD2 matching over 10 bases. The CDR3 covers 18 residues. Losses at the gene ends were 6 bases for V and 3 bases for J; bases not matched to a gene: 14. The germline V gene has CDR1 MNHEY and CDR2 SMNVEV (reference sequence). In nucleotides, the CDR3 is TGTGCCAGCAGGGACAGGGATAGCGGGAGGCTCAGCTACAATGAGCAGTTCTTC. As protein: CASRDRDSGRLSYNEQFF.

V usage is TRBV16 and J usage is TRBJ1-1, with no clear D. Per germline, CDR1 KGHSY and CDR2 FQNENV. V dropped 4 bases and J dropped 1 base, with 10 bases sitting between them. This CDR3 has 14 amino acids. The CDR3, as DNA: TGTGCCAGCAGCCTACCGGACGGGAACACTGAAGCTTTCTTT. Its protein is CASSLPDGNTEAFF.

This clonotype was counted only a few times. The chain combines TRBV6-2 or TRBV6-3 with TRBJ2-1, with a possible D match to TRBD2 (5 bases). Germline values: CDR1 MNHEY, CDR2 SVGEGT. The V end was cut by 2 bases, the J end by 0 bases, with 8 bases between. CDR3 length equals 15 residues. This chain's CDR3 is CASSYTGNSYNEQFF. The CDR3 DNA is TGTGCCAGCAGTTACACCGGGAACTCCTACAATGAGCAGTTCTTC.

This clonotype occurred a few times. The chain is built from TRBV2 and TRBJ2-3; D might be TRBD1 or TRBD2, each matching 6 bases. The CDR3 totals 14 residues. CDR1 is SNHLY, CDR2 FYNNEI, per germline. Trimming removed 5 bases from V and 5 bases from J, with 14 bases in between. For the CDR3, the DNA is TGTGCCAGCAGTCAACAGGGAGGAGGAGATACGCAGTATTTT. Protein product: CASSQQGGGDTQYF.

The chain is built from TRBV20-1 and TRBJ2-1; TRBD2 matches at 10 bases. This CDR3 region has 14 residues. Germline CDR1 and CDR2: DFQATT and SNEGSKA (reference sequence). V gave up 1 base and J gave up 8 bases; unmatched junction bases: 5. Here the CDR3 DNA reads TGCAGTGCTAGAGGGCTAGCGGGAGCGCATGAGCAGTTCTTC. Encoded protein: CSARGLAGAHEQFF.

The V gene is TRBV6-5, the J gene TRBJ2-7; 8 bases match TRBD1. The CDR3 runs to 15 residues. With 4 bases clipped from V and 4 bases from J, the junction kept 9 bases outside the gene matches. Germline CDR1 reads MNHEY; CDR2 reads SVGAGI. CDR3 bases: TGTGCCAGCAGTTCCCAGGACAGGGACGTTTACGAGCAGTACTTC. Residues: CASSSQDRDVYEQYF.